This T cell receptor beta chain was sequenced for a study of cytomegalovirus exposure and HLA in healthy donors. Study-wide results and caveats: A later analysis found that most CMV-associated TCR beta chains appeared HLA-restricted.

With V trimmed by 8 bases and J by 3 bases, 16 bases remained unmatched. The CDR3 has 18 amino acids. Germline CDR1 LGHNA, CDR2 YSLEER. To note about this clone: What it binds is not known.

The PCR contained 60 Vbeta and 13 Jbeta primers. Some clones are missing from TCRdb's copy, which holds only in-frame ones; the method was immunoSEQ multiplex PCR. This sample has about 160,000 clones, with 81% found just once. The source is a man between 45 and 60 years old in good health and CMV-seropositive. Sequenced material: PBMCs. V usage is TRBV4-3 and J usage is TRBJ2-6; 7 positions agree with TRBD1. The CDR3 DNA reads as TGCGCCAGCTCCCTGGGAGCAGGGGGTCCGGATGGGGCCAACGTCCTGACTTTC. It translates to CASSLGAGGPDGANVLTF.